A selection of T cell receptor beta chains follows, all from one sample in a study of shared clonotypes between healthy human individuals. Sequencing was performed with immunoSEQ multiplex PCR; in TCRdb, only in-frame clones are kept and a portion is missing. This table holds about 770,000 clones, approximately 72% found once. Sequencing was carried out using memory CD4+ T cells sorted from blood. These TCRs come from a woman in her thirties in good health. CDR3s include the opening cysteine and the closing phenylalanine or tryptophan. The order of the fields is clone size, V gene, D gene, J gene, CDR3 protein, CDR3 DNA. The D gene is left open where the match is weak. The size of a clone is reported for some rows only, either as once, few or many, or as a class for expanded clones.

abundance: NA; v_gene: TRBV5-1; d_gene: NA; j_gene: TRBJ1-1; CDR3aa: CASSSGTEDTEAFF; CDR3nt: TGCGCCAGCAGCTCCGGGACGGAGGACACTGAAGCTTTCTTT
abundance: NA; v_gene: TRBV6-4; d_gene: NA; j_gene: TRBJ2-3; CDR3aa: CASSDPESGSGTDTQYF; CDR3nt: TGTGCCAGCAGTGACCCCGAGTCCGGGAGTGGCACAGATACGCAGTATTTT
abundance: NA; v_gene: TRBV5-1; d_gene: NA; j_gene: TRBJ2-2; CDR3aa: CASSLGTDSNTGELFF; CDR3nt: TGCGCCAGCAGCTTGGGTACAGATTCGAACACCGGGGAGCTGTTTTTT
abundance: NA; v_gene: TRBV4-1; d_gene: TRBD2; j_gene: TRBJ2-1; CDR3aa: CASRKVAGVNEQFF; CDR3nt: TGCGCCAGCAGGAAGGTAGCGGGAGTCAATGAGCAGTTCTTC
abundance: NA; v_gene: TRBV7-9; d_gene: NA; j_gene: TRBJ1-1; CDR3aa: CASQITAGLQMNTEAFF; CDR3nt: TGTGCCAGCCAAATTACAGCGGGGCTTCAAATGAACACTGAAGCTTTCTTT
abundance: NA; v_gene: TRBV28; d_gene: TRBD2; j_gene: TRBJ2-5; CDR3aa: CASSVALGLAGQETQYF; CDR3nt: TGTGCCAGCAGTGTCGCGTTAGGACTAGCGGGGCAAGAGACCCAGTACTTC
abundance: once; v_gene: TRBV18; d_gene: NA; j_gene: TRBJ2-1; CDR3aa: CASSPLGFYNEQFF; CDR3nt: TGTGCCAGCTCACCGCTTGGGTTTTACAATGAGCAGTTCTTC
abundance: once; v_gene: TRBV7-9; d_gene: TRBD2; j_gene: TRBJ2-3; CDR3aa: CASSYSASGSGDTQYF; CDR3nt: TGTGCCAGCAGCTACTCGGCTAGCGGGAGTGGGGATACGCAGTATTTT
abundance: once; v_gene: TRBV18; d_gene: TRBD2; j_gene: TRBJ2-2; CDR3aa: CASSPRLAGVTGELFF; CDR3nt: TGTGCCAGCTCACCACGTCTAGCGGGAGTCACCGGGGAGCTGTTTTTT
abundance: NA; v_gene: TRBV7-7; d_gene: TRBD2; j_gene: TRBJ2-2; CDR3aa: CASSEREGTGELFF; CDR3nt: TGTGCCAGCAGCGAGCGGGAGGGGACCGGGGAGCTGTTTTTT
abundance: NA; v_gene: TRBV19; d_gene: NA; j_gene: TRBJ2-1; CDR3aa: CASSISQRYNEQFF; CDR3nt: TGTGCCAGTAGTATATCACAGCGATACAATGAGCAGTTCTTC
abundance: many; v_gene: TRBV11-2; d_gene: NA; j_gene: TRBJ2-2; CDR3aa: CASRYRGAGELFF; CDR3nt: TGTGCCAGCAGATATAGGGGGGCCGGGGAGCTGTTTTTT
abundance: NA; v_gene: TRBV19; d_gene: NA; j_gene: TRBJ1-2; CDR3aa: CASSRLNGDNGYTF; CDR3nt: TGTGCCAGTAGTCGCCTTAATGGGGATAATGGCTACACCTTC
abundance: NA; v_gene: TRBV5-1; d_gene: NA; j_gene: TRBJ1-2; CDR3aa: CASSLYRDSYGYTF; CDR3nt: TGCGCCAGCAGCTTGTACAGGGATTCCTATGGCTACACCTTC
abundance: NA; v_gene: TRBV28; d_gene: NA; j_gene: TRBJ2-7; CDR3aa: CASKDRGQTNEQYF; CDR3nt: TGTGCCAGCAAAGACCGGGGACAAACGAACGAGCAGTACTTC
abundance: NA; v_gene: TRBV5-1; d_gene: TRBD2; j_gene: TRBJ2-3; CDR3aa: CASSLWTSGRASTDTQYF; CDR3nt: TGCGCCAGCAGCTTATGGACTAGCGGGAGGGCTAGCACAGATACGCAGTATTTT
abundance: NA; v_gene: TRBV7-2; d_gene: TRBD1; j_gene: TRBJ2-5; CDR3aa: CASSLGGTGGLGETQYF; CDR3nt: TGTGCCAGCAGCTTAGGCGGGACAGGGGGGTTAGGCGAGACCCAGTACTTC
abundance: once; v_gene: TRBV4-2; d_gene: TRBD1; j_gene: TRBJ1-1; CDR3aa: CASSQQYLQGLAEAFF; CDR3nt: TGTGCCAGCAGCCAACAATACCTACAGGGGCTGGCTGAAGCTTTCTTT
abundance: NA; v_gene: TRBV11-2; d_gene: NA; j_gene: TRBJ1-1; CDR3aa: CASSLVTSVNTEAFF; CDR3nt: TGTGCCAGCAGCTTAGTAACCTCAGTGAACACTGAAGCTTTCTTT
abundance: NA; v_gene: TRBV28; d_gene: TRBD1; j_gene: TRBJ1-5; CDR3aa: CASSRTGASNQPQHF; CDR3nt: TGTGCCAGCAGTAGGACAGGGGCTAGCAATCAGCCCCAGCATTTT
abundance: NA; v_gene: TRBV28; d_gene: TRBD1; j_gene: TRBJ2-2; CDR3aa: CASRVFGQGAGELFF; CDR3nt: TGTGCCAGCAGGGTCTTTGGACAGGGTGCCGGGGAGCTGTTTTTT
abundance: NA; v_gene: TRBV19; d_gene: NA; j_gene: TRBJ1-2; CDR3aa: CASSTINLNRRGYTF; CDR3nt: TGTGCCAGTAGTACCATTAATCTCAACAGGCGGGGCTACACCTTC
abundance: NA; v_gene: TRBV19; d_gene: NA; j_gene: TRBJ2-1; CDR3aa: CASSIIVAGQVSSYNEQFF; CDR3nt: TGTGCCAGTAGTATAATTGTTGCGGGACAAGTCAGCTCCTACAATGAGCAGTTCTTC
abundance: few; v_gene: TRBV6-1; d_gene: NA; j_gene: TRBJ2-7; CDR3aa: CASSETTVRTYEQYF; CDR3nt: TGTGCCAGCAGTGAAACGACAGTAAGAACCTACGAGCAGTACTTC
abundance: few; v_gene: TRBV27; d_gene: TRBD2; j_gene: TRBJ2-7; CDR3aa: CASSPGLAESYEQYF; CDR3nt: TGTGCCAGTTCACCGGGACTAGCGGAATCCTACGAGCAGTACTTC
abundance: few; v_gene: TRBV5-1; d_gene: NA; j_gene: TRBJ2-3; CDR3aa: CASSLGGTDTQYF; CDR3nt: TGCGCCAGCAGCTTGGGTGGCACAGATACGCAGTATTTT
abundance: NA; v_gene: TRBV23-1; d_gene: NA; j_gene: TRBJ1-3; CDR3aa: CASSPQESGNTIYF; CDR3nt: TGCGCCAGCAGCCCACAGGAGTCGGGAAACACCATATATTTT
abundance: NA; v_gene: TRBV6-5; d_gene: TRBD1; j_gene: TRBJ2-2; CDR3aa: CASSRQGAATGELFF; CDR3nt: TGTGCCAGCAGTAGACAGGGGGCTGCCACCGGGGAGCTGTTTTTT